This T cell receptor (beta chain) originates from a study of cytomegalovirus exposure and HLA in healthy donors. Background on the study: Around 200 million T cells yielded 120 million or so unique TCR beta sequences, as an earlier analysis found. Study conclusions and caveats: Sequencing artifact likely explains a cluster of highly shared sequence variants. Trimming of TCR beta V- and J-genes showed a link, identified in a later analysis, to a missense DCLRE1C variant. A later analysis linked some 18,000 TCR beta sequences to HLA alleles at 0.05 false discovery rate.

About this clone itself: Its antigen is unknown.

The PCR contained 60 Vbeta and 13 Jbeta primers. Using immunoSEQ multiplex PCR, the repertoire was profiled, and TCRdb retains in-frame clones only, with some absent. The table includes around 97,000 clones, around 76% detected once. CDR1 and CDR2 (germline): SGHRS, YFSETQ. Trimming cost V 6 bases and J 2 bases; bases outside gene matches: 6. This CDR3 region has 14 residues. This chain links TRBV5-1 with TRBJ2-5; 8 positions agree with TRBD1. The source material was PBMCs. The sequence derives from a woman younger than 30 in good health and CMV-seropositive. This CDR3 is CASKDRVSQETQYF. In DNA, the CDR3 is TGCGCCAGCAAGGACAGGGTGAGTCAAGAGACCCAGTACTTC.